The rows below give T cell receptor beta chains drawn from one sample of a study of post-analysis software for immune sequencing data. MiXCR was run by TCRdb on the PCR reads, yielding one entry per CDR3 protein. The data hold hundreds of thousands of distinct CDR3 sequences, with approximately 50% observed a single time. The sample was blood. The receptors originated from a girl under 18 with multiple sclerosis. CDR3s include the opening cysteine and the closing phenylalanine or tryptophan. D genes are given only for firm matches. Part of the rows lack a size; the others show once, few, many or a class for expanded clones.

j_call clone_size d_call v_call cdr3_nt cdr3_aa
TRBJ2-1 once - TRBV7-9 TGTGCCAGCAGCTTAGAGAATTTCAGGCGCGGCGGGATGTGGGGTGAGCAGTTCTTC CASSLENFRRGGMWGEQFF
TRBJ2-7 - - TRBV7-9 TGTGCCAGCAGCTTAGATATTGGGCCCTACGAGCAGTACTTC CASSLDIGPYEQYF
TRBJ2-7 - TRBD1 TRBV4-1 TGCGCCAGCAGCCTCCAGGGGGACAGGAGCTCCTACGAGCAGTACTTC CASSLQGDRSSYEQYF
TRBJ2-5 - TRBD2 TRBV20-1 TGCAGTGCTTGGACTAGCGGGAGGGCCGGGGAGACCCAGTACTTC CSAWTSGRAGETQYF
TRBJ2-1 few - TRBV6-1 TGTGCCAGCAGTCCCCCTGTAGGCAGCCGAGGGGTAAGGATGGAGCAGTTCTTC CASSPPVGSRGVRMEQFF
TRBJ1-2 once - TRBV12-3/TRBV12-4 TGTGCCAGCAGTTTCAGGCAAACTCGGTATGGCTACACCTTC CASSFRQTRYGYTF
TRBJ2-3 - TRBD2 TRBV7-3 TGTGCCAGCAGCCAGAATAGCGGGGCGGATACGCAGTATTTT CASSQNSGADTQYF
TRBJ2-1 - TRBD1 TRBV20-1 TGCAGTGCTCGTAGCCGGGACAGAGCCTACAATGAGCAGTTCTTC CSARSRDRAYNEQFF
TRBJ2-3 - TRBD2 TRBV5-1 TGCGCCAGCAGCTTGGCTAGCGGGGGCTCGTCCCCAGATACGCAGTATTTT CASSLASGGSSPDTQYF
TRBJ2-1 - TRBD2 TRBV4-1 TGCGCCAGCAGCCCCGGCGGGACTAGCAACTACAATGAGCAGTTCTTC CASSPGGTSNYNEQFF
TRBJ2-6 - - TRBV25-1 TGTGCCAGCAGGGAGGGGGGATCTGGGGCCAACGTCCTGACTTTC CASREGGSGANVLTF
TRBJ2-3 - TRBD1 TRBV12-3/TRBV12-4 TGTGCCAGCAGTACCGCAGGGGGCGCGGGCACAGATACGCAGTATTTT CASSTAGGAGTDTQYF
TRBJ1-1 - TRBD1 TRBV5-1 TGCGCCAGCAGCTTGAGTTGGACAGGGGGCGAAATGGCGGGTAACACTGAAGCTTTCTTT CASSLSWTGGEMAGNTEAFF
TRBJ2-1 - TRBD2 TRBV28 TGTGCCAGCATGGGGACTAGCGTGAGGTGCAATGAGCAGTTCTTC CASMGTSVRCNEQFF
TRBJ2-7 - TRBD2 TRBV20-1 TGCAGTGCTAGATCTAGCGGGAGGGTCCCCTCCTACGAGCAGTACTTC CSARSSGRVPSYEQYF
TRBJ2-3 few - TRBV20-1 TGCAGTGCCTTCACTCCGGGCGCAACAGATACGCAGTATTTT CSAFTPGATDTQYF
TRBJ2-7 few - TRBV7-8 TGTGCCAGCAGACCTACCAAGGCGAGCTCCTACGAGCAGTACTTC CASRPTKASSYEQYF
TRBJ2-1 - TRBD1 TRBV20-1 TGCAGTGCTAAACAGGGGGCTTCCAACAATGAGCAGTTCTTC CSAKQGASNNEQFF
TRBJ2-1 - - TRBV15 TGTGCCACCAGCAGAGATAGAGTTGAGCAGTTCTTC CATSRDRVEQFF
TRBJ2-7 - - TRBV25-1 TGTGCCAGCAGTGAATATACCTACGAGCAGTACTTC CASSEYTYEQYF
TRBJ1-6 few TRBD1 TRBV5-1 TGCGCCAGCAGCTTGGAGGGGGCAGGTAATTCACCCCTCCACTTT CASSLEGAGNSPLHF
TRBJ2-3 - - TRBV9 TGTGCCAGCAGCGCCCTAGGGACACGCACAGATACGCAGTATTTT CASSALGTRTDTQYF
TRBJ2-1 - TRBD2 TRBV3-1 TGTGCCAGCAGCCCCCGTCCTGCGGGGGGACACAATGAGCAGTTCTTC CASSPRPAGGHNEQFF
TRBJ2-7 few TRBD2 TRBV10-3 TGTGCCATTAGACCGGGACTAGCGGGAGACGAGCAGTACTTC CAIRPGLAGDEQYF
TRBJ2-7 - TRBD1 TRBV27 TGTGCCAGCAGCCCAGAGGGACAGACTCTTTACGAGCAGTACTTC CASSPEGQTLYEQYF
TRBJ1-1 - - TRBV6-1 TGTGCCAGCAGTACAGGGTTACTTATTTTGACTGAAGCTTTCTTT CASSTGLLILTEAFF
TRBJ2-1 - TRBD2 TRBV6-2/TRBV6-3 TGTGCCCGCGAGCGGGAGGGCCTTTACAATGAGCAGTTCTTC CAREREGLYNEQFF
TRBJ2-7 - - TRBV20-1 TGCAGTGCTAGCGCACCAACCAGCTACGAGCAGTACTTC CSASAPTSYEQYF
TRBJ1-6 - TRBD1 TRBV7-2 TGTGCCAGCAGCTTAGCGGGGACAGGTCGCTCCTATAATTCACCCCTCCACTTT CASSLAGTGRSYNSPLHF
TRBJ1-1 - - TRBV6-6 TGTGCCAGCAGTTATGGGTTCGGGACTGAAGCTTTCTTT CASSYGFGTEAFF
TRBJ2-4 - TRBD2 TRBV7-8 TGTGCCAGCAGCCCCGCCGGGACTACACAAAACATTCAGTACTTC CASSPAGTTQNIQYF
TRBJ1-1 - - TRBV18 TGTGCCAGCTCACGAGACGGGCTGAACACTGAAGCTTTCTTT CASSRDGLNTEAFF
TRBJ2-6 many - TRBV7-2 TGTGCCAGCAGCTTAGTGGGCACGAACAACGTCCTGACTTTC CASSLVGTNNVLTF
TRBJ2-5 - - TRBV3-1 TGTGCCAGCAGCCAGGTCGGGCAGACGTGGGAGACCCAGTACTTC CASSQVGQTWETQYF
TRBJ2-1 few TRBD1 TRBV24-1 TGTGCCACCAGTGATGGGGACAGGGCACGGTTCTTC CATSDGDRARFF
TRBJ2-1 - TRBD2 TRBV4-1 TGCGCCAGCAGTGCGGGGGTCTACAATGAGCAGTTCTTC CASSAGVYNEQFF
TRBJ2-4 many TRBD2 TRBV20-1 TGCAGTGCTAGAGACCCCGAGCGGGGGAGAAACATTCAGTACTTC CSARDPERGRNIQYF
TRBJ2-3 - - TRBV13 TGTGCCAGCAGCGCCCCAGCTAGCGAAGCAGATACGCAGTATTTT CASSAPASEADTQYF
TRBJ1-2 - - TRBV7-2 TGTGCCAGCAGCTTAGTGAGGGATGGCTATGGCTACACCTTC CASSLVRDGYGYTF
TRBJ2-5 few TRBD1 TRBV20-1 TGCAGTGCTAGATCTATTACAGGGGACCAAGAGACCCAGTACTTC CSARSITGDQETQYF